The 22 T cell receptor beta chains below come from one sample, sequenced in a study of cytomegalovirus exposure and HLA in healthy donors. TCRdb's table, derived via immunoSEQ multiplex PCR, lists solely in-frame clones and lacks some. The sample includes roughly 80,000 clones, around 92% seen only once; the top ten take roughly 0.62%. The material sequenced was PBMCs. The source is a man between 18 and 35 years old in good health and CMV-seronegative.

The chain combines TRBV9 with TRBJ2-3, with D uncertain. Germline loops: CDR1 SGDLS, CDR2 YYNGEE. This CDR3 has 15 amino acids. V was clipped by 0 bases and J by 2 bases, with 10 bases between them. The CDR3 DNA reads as TGTGCCAGCAGCGTAGATCAGGTCTCCACAGATACGCAGTATTTT. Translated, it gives CASSVDQVSTDTQYF.

In DNA form, the CDR3 reads TGTGCCACCAGCGAGGCCGGACAGGGGCAGTACTTC. Translating gives CATSEAGQGQYF. This chain links TRBV15 with TRBJ2-7, with TRBD1 identical over 8 bases. This CDR3 is 12 amino acids long. Germline V lookup: CDR1 LNHNV, CDR2 YYDKDF (reference sequence). J gave up 9 bases and V 5 bases, and 6 bases lay outside the gene matches.

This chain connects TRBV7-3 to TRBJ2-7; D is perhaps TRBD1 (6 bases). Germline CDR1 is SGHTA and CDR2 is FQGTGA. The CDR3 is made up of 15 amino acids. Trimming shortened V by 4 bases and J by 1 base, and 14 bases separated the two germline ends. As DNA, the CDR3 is TGTGCCAGCAGCTCCCGCAGGGGCAAATCCTACGAGCAGTACTTC. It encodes CASSSRRGKSYEQYF. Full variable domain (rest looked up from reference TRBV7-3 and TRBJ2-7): GAGVSQTPSNKVTEKGKYVELRCDPISGHTALYWYRQSLGQGPEFLIYFQGTGAADDSGLPNDRFFAVRPEGSVSTLKIQRTERGDSAVYLCASSSRRGKSYEQYFGPGTRLTVT.

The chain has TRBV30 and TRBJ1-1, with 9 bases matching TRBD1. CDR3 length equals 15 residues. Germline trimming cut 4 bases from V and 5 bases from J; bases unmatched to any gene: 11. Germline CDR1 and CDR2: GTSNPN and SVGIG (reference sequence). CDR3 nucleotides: TGTGCCTGGAATTGGGGGTACAGGGGGCGGACTGAAGCTTTCTTT. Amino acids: CAWNWGYRGRTEAFF.

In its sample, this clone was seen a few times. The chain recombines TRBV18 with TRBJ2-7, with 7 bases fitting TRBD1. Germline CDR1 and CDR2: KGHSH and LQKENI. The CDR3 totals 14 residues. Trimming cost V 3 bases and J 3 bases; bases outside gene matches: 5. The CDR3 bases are TGTGCCAGCTCACCCTCGGGACAGAACTACGAGCAGTACTTC. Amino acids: CASSPSGQNYEQYF.

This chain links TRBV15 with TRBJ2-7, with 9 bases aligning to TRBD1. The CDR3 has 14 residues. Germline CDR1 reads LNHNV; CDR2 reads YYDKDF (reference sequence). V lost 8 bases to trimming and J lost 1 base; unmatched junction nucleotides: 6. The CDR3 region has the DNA TGTGCCACCGGCTGGACAGGGGCATCCTACGAGCAGTACTTC. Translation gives CATGWTGASYEQYF.

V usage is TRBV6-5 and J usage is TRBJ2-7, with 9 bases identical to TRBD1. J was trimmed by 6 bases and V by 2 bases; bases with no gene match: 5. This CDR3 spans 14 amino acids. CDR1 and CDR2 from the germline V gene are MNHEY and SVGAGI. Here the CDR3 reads CASSYVSGQGEQYF. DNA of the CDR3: TGTGCCAGCAGTTACGTTTCGGGACAGGGCGAGCAGTACTTC.

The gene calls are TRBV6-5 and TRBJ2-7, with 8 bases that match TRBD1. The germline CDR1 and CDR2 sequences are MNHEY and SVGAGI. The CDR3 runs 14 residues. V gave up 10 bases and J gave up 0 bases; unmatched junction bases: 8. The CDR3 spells CATAHDRGSYEQYF. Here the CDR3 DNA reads TGTGCCACTGCTCACGACAGGGGCTCCTACGAGCAGTACTTC.

The CDR3 loop is CSGGQGAVGYTF. The DNA of the CDR3 is TGCAGCGGGGGACAGGGGGCAGTTGGCTACACCTTC. The chain couples TRBV29-1 to TRBJ1-2; the match to TRBD1 covers 12 bases. The V gene end was trimmed by 7 bases and the J gene end by 7 bases; junction bases not matched to a gene: 4. CDR3 length equals 12 residues. In germline, CDR1 is SQVTM, CDR2 ANQGSEA.

CDR3 in amino acids: CASSQDLATDLFYGYTF. In DNA form, the CDR3 reads TGTGCCAGCAGCCAAGATCTAGCGACAGATCTTTTCTATGGCTACACCTTC. The chain combines TRBV4-2 with TRBJ1-2; D is possibly TRBD1 (5 bases). This CDR3 contains 17 residues. V lost 0 bases to trimming and J lost 4 bases, with 18 bases between them. CDR1 and CDR2 (germline): LGHNA, YNFKEQ.

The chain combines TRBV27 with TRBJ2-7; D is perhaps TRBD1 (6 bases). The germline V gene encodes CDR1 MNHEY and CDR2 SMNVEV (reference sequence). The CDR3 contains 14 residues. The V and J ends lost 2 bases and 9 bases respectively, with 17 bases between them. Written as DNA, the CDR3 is TGTGCCAGCAGTTTAGTACAGGGAATTTCGGTGCAGTACTTC. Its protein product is CASSLVQGISVQYF.

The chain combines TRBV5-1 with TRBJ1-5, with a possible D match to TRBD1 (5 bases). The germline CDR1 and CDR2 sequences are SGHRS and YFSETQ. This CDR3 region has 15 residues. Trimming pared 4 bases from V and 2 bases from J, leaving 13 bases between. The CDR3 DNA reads TGCGCCAGCAGCCCCGGGGGGGTGGGCAATCAGCCCCAGCATTTT. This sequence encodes CASSPGGVGNQPQHF.

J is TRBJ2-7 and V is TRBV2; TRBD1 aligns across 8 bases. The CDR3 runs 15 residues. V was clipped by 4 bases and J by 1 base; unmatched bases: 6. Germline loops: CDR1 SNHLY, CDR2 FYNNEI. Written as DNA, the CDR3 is TGTGCCAGCAGTGCCTCCAGGGGGCGATCCTACGAGCAGTACTTC. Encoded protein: CASSASRGRSYEQYF.

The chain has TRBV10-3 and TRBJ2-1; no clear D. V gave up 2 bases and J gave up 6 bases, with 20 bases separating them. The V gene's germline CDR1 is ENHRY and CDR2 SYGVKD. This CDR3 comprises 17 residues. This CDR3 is CAISEAVQMFPFNEQFF. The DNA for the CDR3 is TGTGCCATCAGTGAGGCCGTACAAATGTTCCCGTTCAATGAGCAGTTCTTC.

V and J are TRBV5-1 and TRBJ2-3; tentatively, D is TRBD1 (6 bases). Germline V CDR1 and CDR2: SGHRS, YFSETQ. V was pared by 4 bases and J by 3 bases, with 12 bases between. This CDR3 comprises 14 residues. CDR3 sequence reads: CASSEQTGTDTQYF. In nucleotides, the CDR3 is TGCGCCAGCAGCGAACAAACAGGGACAGATACGCAGTATTTT.

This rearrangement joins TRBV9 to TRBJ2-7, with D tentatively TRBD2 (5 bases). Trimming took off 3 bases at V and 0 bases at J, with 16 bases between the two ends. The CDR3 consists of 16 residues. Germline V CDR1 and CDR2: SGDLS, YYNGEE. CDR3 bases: TGTGCCAGCAGCGCTAATGGAGGCAGGATCTCCTACGAGCAGTACTTC. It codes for CASSANGGRISYEQYF.

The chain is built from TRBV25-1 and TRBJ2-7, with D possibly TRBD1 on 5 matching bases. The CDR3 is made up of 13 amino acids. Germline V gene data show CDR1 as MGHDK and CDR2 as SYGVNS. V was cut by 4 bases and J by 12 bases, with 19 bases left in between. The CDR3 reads CASSARIGGARYF. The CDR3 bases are TGTGCCAGCAGTGCCAGAATAGGTGGGGCGAGGTACTTC.

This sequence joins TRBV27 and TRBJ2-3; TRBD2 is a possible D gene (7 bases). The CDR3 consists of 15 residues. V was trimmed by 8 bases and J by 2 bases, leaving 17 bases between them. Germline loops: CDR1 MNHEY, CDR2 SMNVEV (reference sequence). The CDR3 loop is CASGGAEGITDTQYF. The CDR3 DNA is TGTGCCAGCGGGGGGGCCGAGGGGATCACAGATACGCAGTATTTT.

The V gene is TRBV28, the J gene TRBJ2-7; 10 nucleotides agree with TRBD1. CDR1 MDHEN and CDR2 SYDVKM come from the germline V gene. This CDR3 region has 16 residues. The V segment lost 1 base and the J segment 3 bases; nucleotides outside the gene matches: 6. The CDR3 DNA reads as TGTGCCAGCAGTTTATTCGACAGGGGGCGCTTCTACGAGCAGTACTTC. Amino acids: CASSLFDRGRFYEQYF. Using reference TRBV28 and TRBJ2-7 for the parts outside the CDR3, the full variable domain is DVKVTQSSRYLVKRTGEKVFLECVQDMDHENMFWYRQDPGLGLRLIYFSYDVKMKEKGDIPEGYSVSREKKERFSLILESASTNQTSMYLCASSLFDRGRFYEQYFGPGTRLTVT.

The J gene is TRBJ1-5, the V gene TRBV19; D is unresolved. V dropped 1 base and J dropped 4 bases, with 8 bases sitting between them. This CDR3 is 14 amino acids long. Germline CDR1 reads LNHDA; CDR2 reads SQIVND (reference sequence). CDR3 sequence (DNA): TGTGCCAGTAGTATAGGGCCGGGGAATCAGCCCCAGCATTTT. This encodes CASSIGPGNQPQHF.

CDR3 protein: CASSEYTGTGVNQPQHF. The CDR3 DNA follows: TGTGCCAGCAGCGAATACACGGGGACAGGGGTCAATCAGCCCCAGCATTTT. This chain links TRBV5-6 with TRBJ1-5; 10 bases line up with TRBD1. Germline trimming cut 4 bases from V and 3 bases from J; bases unmatched to any gene: 10. The CDR3 totals 17 residues. The germline V gene has CDR1 SGHDT and CDR2 YYEEEE.

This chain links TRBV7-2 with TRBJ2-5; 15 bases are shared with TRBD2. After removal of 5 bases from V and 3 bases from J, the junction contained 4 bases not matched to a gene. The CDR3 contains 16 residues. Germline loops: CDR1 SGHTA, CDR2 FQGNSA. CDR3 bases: TGTGCCAGCAGCCGAGGACTAGCGGGGGGGAAAGAGACCCAGTACTTC. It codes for CASSRGLAGGKETQYF.